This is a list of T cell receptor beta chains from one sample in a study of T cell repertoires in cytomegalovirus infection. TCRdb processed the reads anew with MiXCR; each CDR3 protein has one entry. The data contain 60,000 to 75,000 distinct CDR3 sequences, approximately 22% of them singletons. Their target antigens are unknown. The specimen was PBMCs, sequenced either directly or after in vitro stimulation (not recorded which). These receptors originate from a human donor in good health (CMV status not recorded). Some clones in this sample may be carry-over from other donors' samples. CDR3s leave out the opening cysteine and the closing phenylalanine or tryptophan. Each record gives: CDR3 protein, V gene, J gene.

CDR3aa: ASSLSGNRGANVLT; v_gene: TRBV12-3/TRBV12-4; j_gene: TRBJ2-6
CDR3aa: ASSLGPGLADIYSYNEQF; v_gene: TRBV6-2/TRBV6-3; j_gene: TRBJ2-1
CDR3aa: ASSLWTGGSSLVKNIQY; v_gene: TRBV6-2/TRBV6-3; j_gene: TRBJ2-4
CDR3aa: ASSFTVSYNEQF; v_gene: TRBV28; j_gene: TRBJ2-1
CDR3aa: ASSHRTSGTNEQF; v_gene: TRBV4-1; j_gene: TRBJ2-1
CDR3aa: ASSQDIAGYNEQF; v_gene: TRBV4-1; j_gene: TRBJ2-1
CDR3aa: ASSYEGVWTGELF; v_gene: TRBV6-2/TRBV6-3; j_gene: TRBJ2-2
CDR3aa: ASSIEGLGTNEQF; v_gene: TRBV19; j_gene: TRBJ2-1
CDR3aa: ASSQDPSQDYGYT; v_gene: TRBV3-1; j_gene: TRBJ1-2
CDR3aa: ASSPSASYEQY; v_gene: TRBV19; j_gene: TRBJ2-7
CDR3aa: ASRSGGHEQF; v_gene: TRBV2; j_gene: TRBJ2-1
CDR3aa: ATSSGQGTEAF; v_gene: TRBV25-1; j_gene: TRBJ1-1
CDR3aa: ASSLDGSPSYEQY; v_gene: TRBV7-9; j_gene: TRBJ2-7
CDR3aa: ASSQEPGTGNTEAF; v_gene: TRBV4-3; j_gene: TRBJ1-1
CDR3aa: ASSEDITDTGELF; v_gene: TRBV7-8; j_gene: TRBJ2-2
CDR3aa: ASSSGRGAYEQY; v_gene: TRBV7-2; j_gene: TRBJ2-7
CDR3aa: ASSTFAGSNQPQH; v_gene: TRBV27; j_gene: TRBJ1-5
CDR3aa: ASSLWLAGDTDTQY; v_gene: TRBV7-2; j_gene: TRBJ2-3
CDR3aa: ASNTGSNSEAF; v_gene: TRBV6-2/TRBV6-3; j_gene: TRBJ1-1
CDR3aa: ASSPGTGTTEAF; v_gene: TRBV7-3; j_gene: TRBJ1-1
CDR3aa: ASSRGQGADYGYT; v_gene: TRBV14; j_gene: TRBJ1-2
CDR3aa: SVAPNEQF; v_gene: TRBV29-1; j_gene: TRBJ2-1
CDR3aa: ASSTPTGTRLTGELF; v_gene: TRBV19; j_gene: TRBJ2-2
CDR3aa: AISESSGDYGYT; v_gene: TRBV10-3; j_gene: TRBJ1-2
CDR3aa: ASNKSGRGTGELF; v_gene: TRBV12-3/TRBV12-4; j_gene: TRBJ2-2
CDR3aa: ASSLQGLIDNEQF; v_gene: TRBV7-2; j_gene: TRBJ2-1
CDR3aa: ASSTPGTSGRTYNEQF; v_gene: TRBV7-3; j_gene: TRBJ2-1
CDR3aa: ASSESFPGANKNIQY; v_gene: TRBV10-2; j_gene: TRBJ2-4
CDR3aa: ASSSPSGSGELF; v_gene: TRBV28; j_gene: TRBJ2-2
CDR3aa: ASSPGQGGGQPQH; v_gene: TRBV7-2; j_gene: TRBJ1-5
CDR3aa: ASRKTSGTDTQY; v_gene: TRBV6-1; j_gene: TRBJ2-3
CDR3aa: ASSPRGLNTEAF; v_gene: TRBV7-3; j_gene: TRBJ1-1
CDR3aa: SARDQEREIYNEQF; v_gene: TRBV20-1; j_gene: TRBJ2-1
CDR3aa: ASSYGQGPWEQY; v_gene: TRBV5-1; j_gene: TRBJ2-7
CDR3aa: ASSSISVQFNEQF; v_gene: TRBV7-2; j_gene: TRBJ2-1
CDR3aa: ASSYVSFGTGNGYT; v_gene: TRBV6-5; j_gene: TRBJ1-2
CDR3aa: ATSDLYGDGYNEQF; v_gene: TRBV24-1; j_gene: TRBJ2-1
CDR3aa: ASSLALMGLGENTEAF; v_gene: TRBV7-8; j_gene: TRBJ1-1
CDR3aa: ASSTDRGAAETQY; v_gene: TRBV7-9; j_gene: TRBJ2-5
CDR3aa: ASSLARPGRGGTEAF; v_gene: TRBV5-6; j_gene: TRBJ1-1
CDR3aa: ASSTGLAGDEQY; v_gene: TRBV27; j_gene: TRBJ2-7
CDR3aa: ASSSGLNTGELF; v_gene: TRBV11-2; j_gene: TRBJ2-2
CDR3aa: ASSYSGGAGANVLT; v_gene: TRBV6-5; j_gene: TRBJ2-6
CDR3aa: ASSQEDWTGGYGEAF; v_gene: TRBV14; j_gene: TRBJ1-1
CDR3aa: ASSLDRDTEAF; v_gene: TRBV7-8; j_gene: TRBJ1-1
CDR3aa: ASSLRVNNSPLH; v_gene: TRBV11-2; j_gene: TRBJ1-6
CDR3aa: ASSLAGYTDTQY; v_gene: TRBV11-2; j_gene: TRBJ2-3
CDR3aa: ASSSGTTNEQF; v_gene: TRBV7-3; j_gene: TRBJ2-1
CDR3aa: ASSLDGLAGTDTQY; v_gene: TRBV7-2; j_gene: TRBJ2-3
CDR3aa: SVSHGTGELF; v_gene: TRBV29-1; j_gene: TRBJ2-2
CDR3aa: ASSYLTGTSGRAGYNEQF; v_gene: TRBV5-6; j_gene: TRBJ2-1
CDR3aa: ASSGTSGATGELF; v_gene: TRBV12-3/TRBV12-4; j_gene: TRBJ2-2
CDR3aa: ASAGQNTEAF; v_gene: TRBV6-5; j_gene: TRBJ1-1
CDR3aa: AWSPLGGYT; v_gene: TRBV30; j_gene: TRBJ1-2
CDR3aa: ASSYDSGSGNTIY; v_gene: TRBV7-2; j_gene: TRBJ1-3
CDR3aa: SARSPTSTDTQY; v_gene: TRBV20-1; j_gene: TRBJ2-3
CDR3aa: ASSSPLRDSYGYT; v_gene: TRBV19; j_gene: TRBJ1-2
CDR3aa: ASSFVRLSVAGGLGEQF; v_gene: TRBV28; j_gene: TRBJ2-1
CDR3aa: ASSIDPGSATQY; v_gene: TRBV19; j_gene: TRBJ2-3
CDR3aa: ATSILTNTGELF; v_gene: TRBV12-3/TRBV12-4; j_gene: TRBJ2-2